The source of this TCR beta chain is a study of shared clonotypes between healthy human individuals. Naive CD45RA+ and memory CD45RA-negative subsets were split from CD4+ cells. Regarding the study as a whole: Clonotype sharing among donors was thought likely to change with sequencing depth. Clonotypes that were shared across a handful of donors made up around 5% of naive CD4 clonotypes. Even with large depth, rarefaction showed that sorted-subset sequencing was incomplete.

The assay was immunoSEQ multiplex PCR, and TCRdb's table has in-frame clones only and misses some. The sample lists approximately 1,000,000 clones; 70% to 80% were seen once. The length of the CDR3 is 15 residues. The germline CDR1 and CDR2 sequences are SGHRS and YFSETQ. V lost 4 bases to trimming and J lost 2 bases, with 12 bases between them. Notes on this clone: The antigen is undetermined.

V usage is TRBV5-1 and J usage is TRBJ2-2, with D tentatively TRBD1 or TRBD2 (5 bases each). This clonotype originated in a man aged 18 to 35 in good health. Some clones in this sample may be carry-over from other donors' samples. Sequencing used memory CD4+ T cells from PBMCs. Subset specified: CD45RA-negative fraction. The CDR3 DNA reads TGCGCCAGCAGCAGAGGGGACCTTAACACCGGGGAGCTGTTTTTT. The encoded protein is CASSRGDLNTGELFF.